Given below is one TCR beta chain in context. Its antigen is unidentified. The record originates from a study of T cell responses to AZD1222 COVID-19 vaccine. The V end was cut by 2 bases, the J end by 4 bases, with 12 bases between. The CDR3 runs 15 residues. In germline, CDR1 is SNHLY, CDR2 FYNNEI. General study results and limits: Repertoire sampling happened only post peak T cell response. With dominance at 160-218 and 743-854, vaccine-associated CD4 TCRs spanned spike. Unmutated variant regions are reportedly the target of nearly half of TCRs that are spike-specific. Possibly, clonal diversity was underestimated; donors were largely white British and included more females.

Assay used: immunoSEQ multiplex PCR; TCRdb lists only in-frame clones, some missing. The table has around 84,000 clones, about 90% seen once; the top ten hold about 9.4%. The sequence was obtained from an adult in good health. This specimen was peripheral blood, taken on day 0 of MenACWY control vaccination. The chain couples TRBV2 to TRBJ1-5; D may be TRBD1 (5 bases). This CDR3 is CASSESAGRNQPQHF. The CDR3 coding sequence is TGTGCCAGCAGTGAATCGGCGGGACGGAATCAGCCCCAGCATTTT.